This T cell receptor (beta chain) emerged from a study of shared clonotypes between healthy human individuals. The assay ran at deep level. Produced via immunoSEQ multiplex PCR; TCRdb's table is partial and in-frame only. Seen here are 2 million or so clones, 85% to 95% observed once, and the top ten hold more than 0.1%. This CDR3 has 15 residues. Germline V gene lookup returns CDR1 MNHNY and CDR2 SVGAGI (reference sequence). V was trimmed by 0 bases and J by 4 bases, leaving 10 bases between them. Sequenced input: naive CD4+ T cells sorted from blood. The subset: CD45RA+ positively selected. The rearrangement links TRBV6-6 to TRBJ1-3, with a tentative D call TRBD1 (5 bases). This TCR came from a young man in good health. CDR3 in amino acids: CASSYSTQAGNTIYF. The CDR3 nucleotides read TGTGCCAGCAGTTACTCGACACAGGCCGGAAACACCATATATTTT.